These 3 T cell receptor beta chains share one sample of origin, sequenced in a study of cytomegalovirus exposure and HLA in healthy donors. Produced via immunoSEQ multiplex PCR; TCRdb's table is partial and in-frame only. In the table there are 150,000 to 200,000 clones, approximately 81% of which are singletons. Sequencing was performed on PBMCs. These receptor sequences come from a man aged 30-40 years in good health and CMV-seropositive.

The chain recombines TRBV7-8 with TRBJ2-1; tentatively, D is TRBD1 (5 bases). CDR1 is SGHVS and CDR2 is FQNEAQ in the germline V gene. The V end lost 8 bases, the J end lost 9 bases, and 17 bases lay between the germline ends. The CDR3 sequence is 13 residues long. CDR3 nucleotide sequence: TGTGCCAGCGCCGGCCTAGGGGCAAGTGAGCAGTTCTTC. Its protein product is CASAGLGASEQFF.

The DNA of the CDR3 is TGTGCCAGCAGCGGACAGTCGGACCGAAACACCATATATTTT. Protein: CASSGQSDRNTIYF. This chain connects TRBV2 to TRBJ1-3; D possibly corresponds to TRBD1 (6 bases). Trimming left V 6 bases short and J 5 bases short, with 14 bases between. CDR1 is SNHLY and CDR2 is FYNNEI in the germline V gene. The CDR3 sequence is 14 residues long.

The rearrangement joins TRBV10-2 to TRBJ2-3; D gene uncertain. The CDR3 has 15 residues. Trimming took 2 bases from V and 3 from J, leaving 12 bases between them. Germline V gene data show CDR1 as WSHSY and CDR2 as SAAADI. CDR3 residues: CASSESPRRTDTQYF. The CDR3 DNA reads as TGCGCCAGCAGTGAGAGTCCCAGAAGAACAGATACGCAGTATTTT.